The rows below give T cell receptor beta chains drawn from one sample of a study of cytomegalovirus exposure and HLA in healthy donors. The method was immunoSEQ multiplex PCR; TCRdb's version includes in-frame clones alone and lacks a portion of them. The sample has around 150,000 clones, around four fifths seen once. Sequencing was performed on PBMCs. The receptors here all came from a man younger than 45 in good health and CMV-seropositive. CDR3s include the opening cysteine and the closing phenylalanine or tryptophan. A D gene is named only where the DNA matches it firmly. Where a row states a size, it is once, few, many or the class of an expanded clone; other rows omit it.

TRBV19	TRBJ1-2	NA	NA	TGTGCCAGTAGTATAGATCGCCAGGTCTCCTATGGCTACACCTTC	CASSIDRQVSYGYTF
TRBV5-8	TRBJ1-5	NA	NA	TGTGCCAGCAGCTCCGGGGTTGGGGGCAATCAGCCCCAGCATTTT	CASSSGVGGNQPQHF
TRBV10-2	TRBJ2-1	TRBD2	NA	TGCGCCACCTCAGCGGGGGCGATGTCCTACAATGAGCAGTTCTTC	CATSAGAMSYNEQFF
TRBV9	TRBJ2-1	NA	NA	TGTGCCAGCAGCGTAGGTGGACTGAATCTGAACAATGAGCAGTTCTTC	CASSVGGLNLNNEQFF
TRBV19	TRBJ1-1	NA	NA	TGTGCCAGTAGTACGACGGGAAGTACTGAAGCTTTCTTT	CASSTTGSTEAFF
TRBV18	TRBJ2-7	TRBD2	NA	TGTGCCAGCTCACCACCGCGGGGGGGATCAGGGGAGCAGTACTTC	CASSPPRGGSGEQYF
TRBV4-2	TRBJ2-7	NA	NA	TGTGCCAGCAGCCAAGGTACAGGGAACTCCTACGAGCAGTACTTC	CASSQGTGNSYEQYF
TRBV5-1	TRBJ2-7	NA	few	TGCGCCAGCAGCTTGGATACCTACGAGCAGTACTTC	CASSLDTYEQYF
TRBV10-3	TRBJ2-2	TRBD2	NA	TGTGCCATCAGTGAAGTAGCGGGGGGTTCGACCGGGGAGCTGTTTTTT	CAISEVAGGSTGELFF
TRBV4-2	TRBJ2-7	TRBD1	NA	TGTGCCAGCAGCCGACAGGGGGCGAGCTCCTACGAGCAGTACTTC	CASSRQGASSYEQYF
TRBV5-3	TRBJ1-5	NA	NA	TGTGCCAGAAGCACCCTTAGGGGTCAGCCCCAGCATTTT	CARSTLRGQPQHF
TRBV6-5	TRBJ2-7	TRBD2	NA	TGTGCCAGCACCACCACTATAGCGGGGCACGAGCAGTACTTC	CASTTTIAGHEQYF
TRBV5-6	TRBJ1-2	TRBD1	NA	TGTGCCAGCAGCCCCCCAGAGACAGGGACCCGCTACACCTTC	CASSPPETGTRYTF
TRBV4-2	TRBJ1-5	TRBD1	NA	TGTGCCAGCAGCCAAGAGATGGGGACAGGGGTTCAGCCCCAGCATTTT	CASSQEMGTGVQPQHF
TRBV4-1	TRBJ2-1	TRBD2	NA	TGCGCCAGCAGCCGAATACTAGCGAACAGCTACAATGAGCAGTTCTTC	CASSRILANSYNEQFF
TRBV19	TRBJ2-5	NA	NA	TGTGCCAGTACCCCGGAGGGCCGGGAGACCCAGTACTTC	CASTPEGRETQYF
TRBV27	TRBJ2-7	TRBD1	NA	TGTGCCAGCAGTTTGGGAACAGGGGATGGCTACGAGCAGTACTTC	CASSLGTGDGYEQYF
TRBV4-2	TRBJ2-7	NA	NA	TGTGCCAGCAGCCAAGAAGGACAGCAACCCATGTACGAGCAGTACTTC	CASSQEGQQPMYEQYF
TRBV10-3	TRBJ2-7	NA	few	TGTGCAAGCCGTCGGGCGCGAGCGGCGAGCTCCTACGAGCAGTACTTC	CASRRARAASSYEQYF
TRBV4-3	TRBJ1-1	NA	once	TGCGCCAGCAGCCAAGCGGAGACGGGGAGGAACACTGAAGCTTTCTTT	CASSQAETGRNTEAFF
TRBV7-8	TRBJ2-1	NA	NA	TGTGCCAGCAGACCACCCGGGGGTGAGCAGTTCTTC	CASRPPGGEQFF
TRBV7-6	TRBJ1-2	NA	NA	TGTGCCAGCAGCTTGGGGGGGGGCCTGGAACATGGCTACACCTTC	CASSLGGGLEHGYTF
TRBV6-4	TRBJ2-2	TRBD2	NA	TGTGCCAGCAGTGGACTAGCGGGGAACACCGGGGAGCTGTTTTTT	CASSGLAGNTGELFF
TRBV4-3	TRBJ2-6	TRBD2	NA	TGCGCCAGCAGCCAGACTAGCGGCTCTGGGGCCAACGTCCTGACTTTC	CASSQTSGSGANVLTF
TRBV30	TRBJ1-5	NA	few	TGTGCCTGGAGTGTAAATCGTCGGCAGCCCCAGCATTTT	CAWSVNRRQPQHF
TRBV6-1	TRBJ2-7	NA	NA	TGTGCCAGCAGTGAGACAGGCACCCACTACGAGCAGTACTTC	CASSETGTHYEQYF
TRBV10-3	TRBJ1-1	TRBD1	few	TGTGCCATCAGTGAGTCGCGGACAGGGAACACTGAAGCTTTCTTT	CAISESRTGNTEAFF
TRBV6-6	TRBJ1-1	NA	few	TGTGCCAGCAGTTACTATCGGACGGGGGTTGAAGCTTTCTTT	CASSYYRTGVEAFF
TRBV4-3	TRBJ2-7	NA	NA	TGCGCCAGCAGCCAAGATATGGAGAGCTCCTACGAGCAGTACTTC	CASSQDMESSYEQYF
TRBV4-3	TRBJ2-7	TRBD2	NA	TGCGCCAGCAGCCAAGTTTCTAGCGGGGTCCGGGAGCAGTACTTC	CASSQVSSGVREQYF
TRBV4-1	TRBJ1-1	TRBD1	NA	TGCGCCAGCAGCCCTCGACAGGGCGGGACTGAAGCTTTCTTT	CASSPRQGGTEAFF
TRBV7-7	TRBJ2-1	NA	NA	TGTGCTAGCAGCTTAGACCAGGGGAATGAGCAGTTCTTC	CASSLDQGNEQFF
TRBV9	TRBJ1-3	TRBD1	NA	TGTGCCAGCAGCATGGGACAGGGAGGGGGAAACACCATATATTTT	CASSMGQGGGNTIYF
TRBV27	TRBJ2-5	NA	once	TGTGCCAGCAGTACGCGCGGGACAGTCCAAGAGACCCAGTACTTC	CASSTRGTVQETQYF
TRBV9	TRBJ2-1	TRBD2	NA	TGTGCCAGCAGCGCCCTAGCGGGGGGCGAGAATGAGCAGTTCTTC	CASSALAGGENEQFF
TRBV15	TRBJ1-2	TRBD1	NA	TGTGCCACCAGCAGAGAGACAGGGGGCTATGGCTACACCTTC	CATSRETGGYGYTF
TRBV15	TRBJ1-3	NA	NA	TGTGCCACCAGCAGAGACCGGGGTGGGGTGGTAGAGGACACCATATATTTT	CATSRDRGGVVEDTIYF
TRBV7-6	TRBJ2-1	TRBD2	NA	TGTGCCAGCAGCCCCAGACTAGCAAGCTCCTACAATGAGCAGTTCTTC	CASSPRLASSYNEQFF
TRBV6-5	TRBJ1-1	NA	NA	TGTGCCAGCAGCCTTACCCCCCAGGGAGGGGCTTTCTTT	CASSLTPQGGAFF
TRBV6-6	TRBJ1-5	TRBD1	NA	TGTGCCAGCAGTATGACAGGGGTTAGCAATCAGCCCCAGCATTTT	CASSMTGVSNQPQHF
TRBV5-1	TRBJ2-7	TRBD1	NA	TGCGCCAGCCGGGACAGGAACGAGCAGTACTTC	CASRDRNEQYF
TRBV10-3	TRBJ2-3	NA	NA	TGTGCCATCAGTGACAGGGAGGCAGATACGCAGTATTTT	CAISDREADTQYF
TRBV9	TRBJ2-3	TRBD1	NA	TGTGCCAGCAGCGCTGAGGGGGACAGTTCGCCAGATACGCAGTATTTT	CASSAEGDSSPDTQYF
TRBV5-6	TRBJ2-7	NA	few	TGTGCCAGCAGCTCGGACTTCTCCTACGAGCAGTACTTC	CASSSDFSYEQYF
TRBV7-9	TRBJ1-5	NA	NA	TGTGCCAGCAGCTTAGTTACAGCAGCTGGCAATCAGCCCCAGCATTTT	CASSLVTAAGNQPQHF
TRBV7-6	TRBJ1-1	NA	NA	TGTGCCAGCAGCTCAAATTCCAGGGGCACTGAAGCTTTCTTT	CASSSNSRGTEAFF
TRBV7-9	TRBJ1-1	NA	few	TGTGCCAGCAGCTTAGCGGGGGGGGGCCCGTCCGCTGAAGCTTTCTTT	CASSLAGGGPSAEAFF
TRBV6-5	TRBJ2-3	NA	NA	TGTGCCAGCAGTTACGAGGGCGGGTCGAGCACAGATACGCAGTATTTT	CASSYEGGSSTDTQYF